The 18 T cell receptor beta chains below were found in one sample sequenced in a study of T cells in Graves' hyperthyroidism and ophthalmopathy. Amplification of TCR beta CDR3 regions used RNA as the template. HTBI primers were the set used in a first-round RT-PCR of the TCR CDR3. TCRdb re-called the multiplex PCR reads with MiXCR, one entry per CDR3 protein. The sample gives about 380,000 distinct CDR3 sequences, approximately 15% of which show up once; approximately 9.9% is in the top ten. The sequenced sample consisted of blood. These receptors all stem from a woman between 55 and 75 years old with Graves' hyperthyroidism.

Only a few counts were recorded for this clonotype. The chain links TRBV28 to TRBJ1-2; D perhaps matches TRBD1 (5 bases). V was trimmed by 9 bases and J by 2 bases, leaving 16 bases between them. This CDR3 is built from 14 residues. CDR1 is MDHEN and CDR2 is SYDVKM in the germline V gene. CDR3 protein: CASKITGQNYGYTF. The CDR3 nucleotides are TGTGCCAGTAAGATAACGGGGCAAAACTATGGCTACACCTTC.

This clonotype was counted many times. The chain carries TRBV2 and TRBJ1-5; D is perhaps TRBD1 (5 bases). Germline CDR1 and CDR2: SNHLY and FYNNEI. V was trimmed by 3 bases and J by 7 bases, leaving 10 bases between them. This CDR3 is 13 amino acids long. CDR3 nucleotide sequence: TGTGCCAGCAGTGAGGGGCGAAGCCAGCCCCAGCATTTT. It is translated as CASSEGRSQPQHF.

This clonotype was counted many times. The V call is TRBV20-1, the J call TRBJ2-7; 8 nucleotides align to TRBD2. V trimming: 6 bases; J trimming: 7 bases; junction bases outside the gene matches: 14. The CDR3 covers 14 residues. Germline V gene sequence: CDR1 DFQATT, CDR2 SNEGSKA (reference sequence). The CDR3 DNA reads TGCAGTGCCCTCCGGGGGGGGTTCCCTAATGAGCAGTACTTC. Translated: CSALRGGFPNEQYF.

In this sample, this clonotype turned up many times. V gene TRBV27 combines with J gene TRBJ1-6; TRBD1 is a possible D gene (5 bases). The CDR3 has 16 residues. Germline V gene data show CDR1 as MNHEY and CDR2 as SMNVEV (reference sequence). The V gene lost 0 bases and the J gene lost 9 bases, with 15 bases spanning the gap. The CDR3 DNA follows: TGTGCCAGCAGTTTATCGTGGGGCAGGTTGGTTTCACCCCTCCACTTT. It specifies CASSLSWGRLVSPLHF.

This clonotype was found a few times. CDR3 amino acids: CASSDSFGFGNQPQHF. The CDR3 region has the DNA TGTGCCAGCAGTGATTCATTCGGTTTCGGCAATCAGCCCCAGCATTTT. V usage is TRBV6-1 and J usage is TRBJ1-5; D remains unclear. This CDR3 is built from 16 residues. The V gene's germline CDR1 is MNHNS and CDR2 SASEGT. The V gene lost 3 bases and the J gene lost 2 bases, with 14 bases spanning the gap.

Ten or more counts support this clonotype. The chain uses TRBV20-1 and TRBJ2-5, with 7 bases that match TRBD2. Germline V gene data show CDR1 as DFQATT and CDR2 as SNEGSKA (reference sequence). V shed 5 bases, J shed 4 bases, and the junction held 7 bases outside the gene matches. The CDR3 is made up of 13 amino acids. The DNA for the CDR3 is TGCAGTGCTGGGGGGGGACTGGGAGAGACCCAGTACTTC. This codes for CSAGGGLGETQYF.

This clonotype appeared a few times. The chain carries TRBV20-1 and TRBJ2-7; 9 bases map to TRBD2. V lost 5 bases to trimming and J lost 0 bases; unmatched junction nucleotides: 8. The CDR3 is made up of 15 amino acids. Germline V CDR1 and CDR2: DFQATT, SNEGSKA (reference sequence). In DNA, the CDR3 is TGCAGTGCTGCCCCGGGTAGCGGGAGCTCCTACGAGCAGTACTTC. It yields the protein CSAAPGSGSSYEQYF.

The rearrangement joins TRBV20-1 to TRBJ2-3; the D gene could be TRBD1 or TRBD2 (5 bases each). This CDR3 spans 14 amino acids. CDR1 is DFQATT, CDR2 SNEGSKA, per germline (reference sequence). V was trimmed by 1 base and J by 0 bases, leaving 8 bases between them. The CDR3 spells CSARVGPSTDTQYF. CDR3 nucleotides: TGCAGTGCTAGAGTGGGACCCAGCACAGATACGCAGTATTTT.

The rearrangement uses TRBV12-5 and TRBJ2-2; D tentatively reads TRBD1 or TRBD2 (5 bases each). The V and J ends lost 6 bases and 7 bases respectively, with 15 bases between them. The CDR3 totals 14 residues. In germline, CDR1 is LGHNT, CDR2 FRNRAP. The CDR3 here is CASGQGLEGGELFF. The CDR3 bases are TGTGCTAGTGGCCAGGGCCTCGAGGGCGGGGAGCTGTTTTTT.

This clonotype came up many times. The chain uses TRBV7-9 and TRBJ2-7; D is possibly TRBD2 (5 bases). Deletions cut 4 bases from V and 0 bases from J, with 13 bases between. This CDR3 has 15 residues. The V gene's germline CDR1 is SEHNR and CDR2 FQNEAQ (reference sequence). CDR3 residues: CASSSGLSSSYEQYF. The CDR3 DNA reads as TGTGCCAGCAGCTCAGGACTGTCAAGCTCCTACGAGCAGTACTTC.

V gene TRBV25-1 combines with J gene TRBJ1-2; 9 nucleotides match TRBD1. The V and J ends lost 4 bases and 3 bases, in that order; junction bases with no gene match: 9. CDR3 length: 16 residues. Germline lookup yields CDR1 MGHDK and CDR2 SYGVNS. The CDR3 loop is CASSGSRDRVYYGYTF. As DNA, the CDR3 is TGTGCCAGCAGTGGGAGCCGGGACAGGGTTTACTATGGCTACACCTTC.

This clonotype turned up a few times. This chain joins TRBV20-1 and TRBJ2-1, with 8 bases identical to TRBD2. V shed 0 bases and J 4 bases; nucleotides not matched to a gene: 5. The CDR3 loop spans 15 amino acids. Germline loops: CDR1 DFQATT, CDR2 SNEGSKA (reference sequence). CDR3 sequence reads: CSAREALAGYNEQFF. Here the CDR3 DNA reads TGCAGTGCTAGAGAGGCCCTAGCGGGTTACAATGAGCAGTTCTTC.

The table lists this clonotype with a few counts. The J gene is TRBJ2-2, the V gene TRBV3-1; the D gene is possibly TRBD2 (5 bases). This CDR3 has 17 amino acids. Deletions cut 0 bases from V and 0 bases from J, with 11 bases between. CDR1 LGHDT and CDR2 YNNKEL come from the germline V gene (reference sequence). The CDR3 sequence: CASSQDLGVSNTGELFF. CDR3 in DNA: TGTGCCAGCAGCCAAGATCTCGGGGTCTCGAACACCGGGGAGCTGTTTTTT.

V is TRBV12-3 or TRBV12-4 and J is TRBJ2-7; 12 nucleotides agree with TRBD1. The CDR3 covers 14 residues. V was pared by 6 bases and J by 6 bases, with 6 bases of the junction left unmatched. The CDR3 DNA reads TGTGCCAGCAGATCCGGGACAGGGGGCCGCGAGCAGTACTTC. It codes for CASRSGTGGREQYF.

This clonotype has ten or more counts. The rearrangement uses TRBV20-1 and TRBJ2-7, with TRBD2 identical over 11 bases. The CDR3 length is 14 residues. Germline V gene lookup returns CDR1 DFQATT and CDR2 SNEGSKA (reference sequence). V lost 3 bases to trimming and J lost 7 bases; unmatched junction nucleotides: 8. CDR3 in amino acids: CSASSGRALREQYF. The DNA of the CDR3 is TGCAGTGCTAGTAGCGGGAGGGCCCTGAGAGAGCAGTACTTC.

A few counts support this clonotype. This rearrangement joins TRBV19 to TRBJ2-7, with TRBD2 matching 10 bases. After removal of 5 bases from V and 3 bases from J, the junction contained 7 bases not matched to a gene. Germline V gene sequence: CDR1 LNHDA, CDR2 SQIVND (reference sequence). The CDR3 length is 15 residues. This CDR3 is CASSPGGLAVYEQYF. The CDR3 nucleotides are TGTGCCAGTAGTCCCGGAGGACTAGCGGTCTACGAGCAGTACTTC.

There are a few counts of this clonotype. The chain couples TRBV7-3 to TRBJ2-1; the match to TRBD2 covers 8 bases. The CDR3 consists of 15 residues. Germline V gives CDR1 SGHTA, CDR2 FQGTGA. V trimming: 5 bases; J trimming: 2 bases; junction bases outside the gene matches: 5. The CDR3 sequence: CASSITSGPYNEQFF. The CDR3 DNA reads as TGTGCCAGCAGCATCACTAGCGGTCCCTACAATGAGCAGTTCTTC.

This clonotype has a handful of counts. The CDR3, as DNA: TGTGCCACCAGTGACACAGGGGAGACCCAGTACTTC. This codes for CATSDTGETQYF. V and J are TRBV24-1 and TRBJ2-5; D may be TRBD1 (6 bases). Germline assignment: CDR1 KGHDR and CDR2 SFDVKD. Trimming removed 4 bases from V and 5 bases from J, with 7 bases in between. The CDR3 has 12 amino acids.